The clone carrying this T cell receptor beta chain was picked up a small number of times. Any gene name here is a mouse gene name. The observed sequence ends 1 residue before the CDR3 terminus, with the missing tail filled in from the germline J gene. V lost 4 bases, J lost 2 bases, and 7 bases lay in between. The CDR3 contains 12 residues. CDR1 and CDR2 from the germline V gene are FNHDT and SITEND (reference sequence). TCRbeta CDR3 was sequenced at survey depth with template counts. Sequenced by immunoSEQ multiplex PCR; TCRdb stores in-frame clones only, minus some. The data contain 4,300 or so clones, about 50% of them singletons. Time point noted: mouse harvest day 14 after allogeneic transplant. Each mouse received 10^7 T-cell-depleted marrow cells plus 10^6 splenic CD5+ T cells by tail vein. These data come from a study of tissue T cells after allogeneic stem cell transplantation.

Source material: gut tissue. The rearrangement links TRBV19 to TRBJ2-7, with D possibly being TRBD1 (5 bases). The clonotype comes from a female BALB/c mouse given C57BL/6 T cells with graft-versus-host disease after an allogeneic hematopoietic cell transplant. The CDR3 DNA, read in part, is TGTGCCAGCAGTCTGGACACCTATGAACAGTAC. Its translation: CASSLDTYEQY. Given in full, the CDR3 is CASSLDTYEQYF.